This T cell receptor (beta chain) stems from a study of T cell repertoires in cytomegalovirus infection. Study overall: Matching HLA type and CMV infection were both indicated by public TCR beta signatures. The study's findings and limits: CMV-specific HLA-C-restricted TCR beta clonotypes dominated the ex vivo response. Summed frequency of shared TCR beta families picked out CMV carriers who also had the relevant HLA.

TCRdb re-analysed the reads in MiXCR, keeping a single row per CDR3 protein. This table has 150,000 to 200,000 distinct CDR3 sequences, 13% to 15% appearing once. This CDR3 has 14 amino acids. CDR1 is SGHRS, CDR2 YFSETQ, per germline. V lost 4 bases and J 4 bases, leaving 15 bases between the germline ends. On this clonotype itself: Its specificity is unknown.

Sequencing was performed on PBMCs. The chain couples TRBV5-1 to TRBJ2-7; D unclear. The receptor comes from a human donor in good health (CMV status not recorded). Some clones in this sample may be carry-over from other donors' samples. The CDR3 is CASSTGHSPYEQYF. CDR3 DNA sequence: TGCGCCAGCAGCACCGGTCACTCTCCGTACGAGCAGTACTTC. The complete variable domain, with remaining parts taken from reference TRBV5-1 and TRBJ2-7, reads KAGVTQTPRYLIKTRGQQVTLSCSPISGHRSVSWYQQTPGQGLQFLFEYFSETQRNKGNFPGRFSGRQFSNSRSEMNVSTLELGDSALYLCASSTGHSPYEQYFGPGTRLTVT.